The clone carrying this T cell receptor (beta chain) came up a few times. Its antigen is unidentified. Possible read error: a much larger clone is one base away. Both RNA and DNA were isolated together from approximately 20-30 mg of bulk tissue that had not been sorted. Patients were treatment-naive with chronic HBV infection. The CDR3 loop spans 15 amino acids. Per germline, CDR1 MNHNS and CDR2 SASEGT. This specimen comes from a study of tumor-infiltrating lymphocytes in primary liver carcinoma. Across the whole study: All patients, whether men or women, fell within 30 to 69 years of age. Study conclusions and caveats: Paired tumor-adjacent and tumor-blood samples overlapped less than tumor region pairs did. Tumors carried a top-250-clone fraction significantly exceeding that of blood (p = 0.039).

From 450 to 600 ng total RNA, TCR beta cDNA was generated with a primer in the constant region. Three-round nested multiplex PCR performed with slightly modified ARM-PCR produced the TCR beta libraries. Investigators reported that the first two PCR rounds, at 10 cycles each, used TRBV1-TRBV30 forward primers with a C-beta reverse primer. TCRdb fed the multiplex PCR reads into MiXCR, producing one record per CDR3 protein. The repertoire holds approximately 80,000 distinct CDR3 sequences, with 69% as singletons. The chain uses TRBV6-1 and TRBJ2-1; no firm D call. Sequenced: tumor-adjacent normal liver tissue. The TCR comes from a man aged 35 to 55 with primary liver carcinoma and hepatitis B virus infection. The CDR3 nucleotides read TGTGCCAGCAGCTATACCAGCAACTCCTACAATGAGCGGTTCTTC. This encodes CASSYTSNSYNERFF.